Described below is a single TCR beta chain sequence and its context. Using immunoSEQ multiplex PCR, the repertoire was profiled, and TCRdb retains in-frame clones only, with some absent. In the table there are more than 2,000,000 clones, roughly nine tenths of which are singletons. Division of CD4+ cells produced a CD45RA+ naive subset and a CD45RA-negative memory subset. This entry comes from a study of shared clonotypes between healthy human individuals. The sequence was obtained from a man aged 18 to 29 in good health. The sample was naive CD4+ T cells sorted from blood. Subset noted: CD45RA+ positively selected.

CDR3 in amino acids: CAWSPDSRNTGELFF. The CDR3 region has the DNA TGTGCCTGGAGTCCGGACAGCCGAAACACCGGGGAGCTGTTTTTT. The V and J genes are TRBV30 and TRBJ2-2; TRBD1 might be the D (6 bases). Germline CDR1 and CDR2: GTSNPN and SVGIG (reference sequence). Trimming cost V 2 bases and J 2 bases, with 12 bases left between them. The length of the CDR3 is 15 residues.